The T cell receptor beta chain described here comes from a study of blood T cell repertoires in COVID-19. Study-level information: Samples came from the United States, Italy and Spain, spanning acute and convalescent COVID-19.

The CDR3 covers 15 residues. The V gene's germline CDR1 is MNHEY and CDR2 SVGAGI. Trimming took off 7 bases at V and 5 bases at J, with 20 bases between the two ends. This table comes from immunoSEQ multiplex PCR, and its TCRdb copy is limited to in-frame clones, with some not included. Of 120,000 to 150,000 clones listed, approximately 90% are singletons. The clonotype originates from a woman older than 75 with acute or convalescent COVID-19. The V call is TRBV6-5, the J call TRBJ1-1; possible D gene TRBD1, 5 bases. Material: peripheral blood. The CDR3, as DNA: TGTGCCAGCACCCAGACCAGTGGGGCAAGGACTGAAGCTTTCTTT. This encodes CASTQTSGARTEAFF.